A single T cell receptor beta chain is shown here with its context. This record belongs to a study of blood T cell repertoires in COVID-19. TCRdb's copy holds only in-frame clones and misses some; the assay was immunoSEQ multiplex PCR. The sample yields approximately 45,000 clones, more than 75% seen once. The V gene's germline CDR1 is MNHEY and CDR2 SVGAGI. V was pared by 6 bases and J by 4 bases, with 5 bases of the junction left unmatched. CDR3 length: 13 amino acids. The V call is TRBV6-5, the J call TRBJ2-7; 8 bases agree with TRBD2. Material: peripheral blood. This clonotype was sampled from a man aged 35-49 years with COVID-19, enrolled during active disease. The CDR3 bases are TGTGCCAGCAGACCGGGACTAGGGTACGAGCAGTACTTC. This sequence encodes CASRPGLGYEQYF.